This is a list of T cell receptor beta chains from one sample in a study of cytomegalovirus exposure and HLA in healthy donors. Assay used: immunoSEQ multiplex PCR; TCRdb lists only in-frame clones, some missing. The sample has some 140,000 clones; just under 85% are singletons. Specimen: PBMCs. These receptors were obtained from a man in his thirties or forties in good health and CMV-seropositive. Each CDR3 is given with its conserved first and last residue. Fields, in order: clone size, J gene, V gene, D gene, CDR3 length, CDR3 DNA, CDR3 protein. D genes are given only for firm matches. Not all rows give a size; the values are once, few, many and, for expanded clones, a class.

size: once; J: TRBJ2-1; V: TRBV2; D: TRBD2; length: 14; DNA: TGTGCCAGCAGCGGGGGGATTTCCTACAATGAGCAGTTCTTC; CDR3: CASSGGISYNEQFF
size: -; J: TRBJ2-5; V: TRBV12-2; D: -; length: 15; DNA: TGTGCAAGTCGCTTCCCGGGACAGGTACTGGAGACCCAGTACTTC; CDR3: CASRFPGQVLETQYF
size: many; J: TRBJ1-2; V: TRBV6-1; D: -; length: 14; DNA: TGTGCCAGCAGTGAAGACCCCAGGGGTAGAGGCTACACCTTC; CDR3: CASSEDPRGRGYTF
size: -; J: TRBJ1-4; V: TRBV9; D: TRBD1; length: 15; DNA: TGTGCCAGCAGCGCAATGGGACAGGCGAATGAAAAACTGTTTTTT; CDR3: CASSAMGQANEKLFF
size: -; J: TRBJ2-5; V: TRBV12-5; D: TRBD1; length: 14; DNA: TGTGCTAGTGGTTTAGGGACAGGGGGGAAGACCCAGTACTTC; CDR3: CASGLGTGGKTQYF
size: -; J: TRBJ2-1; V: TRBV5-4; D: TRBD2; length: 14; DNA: TGTGCCAGCACCTCGGGGGGAGGGTACAATGAGCAGTTCTTC; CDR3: CASTSGGGYNEQFF
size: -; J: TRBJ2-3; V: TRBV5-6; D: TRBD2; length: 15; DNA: TGTGCCAGCAGCTCAACCGGGACTAGGACAGATACGCAGTATTTT; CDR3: CASSSTGTRTDTQYF
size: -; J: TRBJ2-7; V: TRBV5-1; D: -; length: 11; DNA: TGCGCCAGCAGGCAGACCTACGAGCAGTACTTC; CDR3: CASRQTYEQYF
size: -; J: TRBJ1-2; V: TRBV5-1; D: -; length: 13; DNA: TGCGCCAGCAGCCCGCAATGGGAGGGTGGCTACACCTTC; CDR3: CASSPQWEGGYTF
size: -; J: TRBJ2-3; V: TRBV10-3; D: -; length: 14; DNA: TGTGCCATCAGTGAGTCTACAGGCACAGATACGCAGTATTTT; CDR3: CAISESTGTDTQYF
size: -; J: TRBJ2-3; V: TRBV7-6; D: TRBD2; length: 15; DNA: TGTGCCAGCAGCTTAACTAGCGGGAGGTGGGATACGCAGTATTTT; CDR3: CASSLTSGRWDTQYF
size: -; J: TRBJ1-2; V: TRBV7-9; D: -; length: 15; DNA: TGTGCCAGCAGCGGCCCGCGGGAGTCTAACTATGGCTACACCTTC; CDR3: CASSGPRESNYGYTF
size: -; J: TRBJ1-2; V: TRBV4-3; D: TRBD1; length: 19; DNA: TGCGCCAGCAGCCAAAGTTCAGGTGGGACAGGGGGCACATGGCGGGGCTACACCTTC; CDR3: CASSQSSGGTGGTWRGYTF
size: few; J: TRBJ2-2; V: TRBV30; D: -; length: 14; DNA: TGTGCCTGGAGTCGGGACATCAACACCGGGGAGCTGTTTTTT; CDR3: CAWSRDINTGELFF
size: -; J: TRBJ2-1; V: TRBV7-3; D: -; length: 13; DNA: TGTGCCAGCAGCTTCGGCGGGAATCGTGAGCAGTTCTTC; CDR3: CASSFGGNREQFF
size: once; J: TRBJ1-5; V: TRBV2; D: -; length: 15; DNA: TGTGCCAGCATTGCGGAGGGGACTAGCAATCAGCCCCAGCATTTT; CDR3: CASIAEGTSNQPQHF
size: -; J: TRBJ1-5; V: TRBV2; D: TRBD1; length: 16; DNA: TGTGCCAGCAGTACCGGGACAGGGGGCAGGTTAGAGCCCCAGCATTTT; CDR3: CASSTGTGGRLEPQHF
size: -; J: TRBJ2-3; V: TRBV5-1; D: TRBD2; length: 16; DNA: TGCGCCAGCAGCTTGAGTATAGCGGGGAGGGGAGATACGCAGTATTTT; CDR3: CASSLSIAGRGDTQYF
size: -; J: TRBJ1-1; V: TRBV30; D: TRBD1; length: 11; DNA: TGTGCCTGGTCGGGACAGGGCGCAGCTTTCTTT; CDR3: CAWSGQGAAFF
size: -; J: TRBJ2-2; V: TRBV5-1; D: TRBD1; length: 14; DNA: TGCGCCAGCAGCTTGGAGGGGGCGCCCGGGGAGCTGTTTTTT; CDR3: CASSLEGAPGELFF
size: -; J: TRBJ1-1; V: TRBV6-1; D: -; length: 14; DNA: TGTGCCAGCAGTGACGGGGACTTCTTGGGGAAAGCTTTCTTT; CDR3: CASSDGDFLGKAFF
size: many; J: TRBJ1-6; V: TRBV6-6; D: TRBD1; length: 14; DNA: TGTGCCAGCCGCCTTGCAGGGGGAAATTCACCCCTCCACTTT; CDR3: CASRLAGGNSPLHF
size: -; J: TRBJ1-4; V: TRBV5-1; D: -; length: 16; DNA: TGCGCCAGCAGCTTGTGGGCAGGGACAACTAATGAAAAACTGTTTTTT; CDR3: CASSLWAGTTNEKLFF
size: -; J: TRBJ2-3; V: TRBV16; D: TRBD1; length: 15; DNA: TGTGCCAGCAGCCGGGACAGCTACGACACAGATACGCAGTATTTT; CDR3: CASSRDSYDTDTQYF
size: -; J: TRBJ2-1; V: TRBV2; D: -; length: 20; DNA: TGTGCCAGCAGGGGGACAGGGTGGCTAGCGGGACGACCCACCTACAATGAGCAGTTCTTC; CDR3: CASRGTGWLAGRPTYNEQFF
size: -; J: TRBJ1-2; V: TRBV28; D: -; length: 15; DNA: TGTGCCAGCAGTTTGACAGAGCTACCTAGGTTAGGCTACACCTTC; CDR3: CASSLTELPRLGYTF
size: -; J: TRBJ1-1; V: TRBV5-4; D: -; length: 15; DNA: TGTGCCAGCAGCTTTGACTCGGCAGGGTACACTGAAGCTTTCTTT; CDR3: CASSFDSAGYTEAFF
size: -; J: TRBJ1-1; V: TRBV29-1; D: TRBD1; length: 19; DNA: TGCAGCGTTGAAGTGCGTGGATATCGACAGGGGGCTTTGATCACTGAAGCTTTCTTT; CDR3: CSVEVRGYRQGALITEAFF
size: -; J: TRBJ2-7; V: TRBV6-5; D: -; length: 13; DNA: TGTGCCAGCAGGGTGGGGGGGCAGTACGAGCAGTACTTC; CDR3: CASRVGGQYEQYF
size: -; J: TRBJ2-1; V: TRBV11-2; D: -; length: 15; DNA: TGTGCCAGCAGCTCCCTGATGGGGGGAGCGGGTGAGCAGTTCTTC; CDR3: CASSSLMGGAGEQFF
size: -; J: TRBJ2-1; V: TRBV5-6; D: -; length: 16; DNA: TGTGCCAGCAGCCTCCTAGCGTTTAGCTCCTACAATGAGCAGTTCTTC; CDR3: CASSLLAFSSYNEQFF
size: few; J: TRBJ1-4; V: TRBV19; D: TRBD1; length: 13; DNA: TGTGCCAGTAGAGGACAGGCAAATGAAAAACTGTTTTTT; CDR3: CASRGQANEKLFF
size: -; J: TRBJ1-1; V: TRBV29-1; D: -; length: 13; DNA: TGCAGCGTACCTGGACAGAAGAACACTGAAGCTTTCTTT; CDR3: CSVPGQKNTEAFF
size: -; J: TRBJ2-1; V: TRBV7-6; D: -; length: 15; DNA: TGTGCCAGCAGCTTAGGCCCCTACGGCGGGGATGAGCAGTTCTTC; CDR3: CASSLGPYGGDEQFF
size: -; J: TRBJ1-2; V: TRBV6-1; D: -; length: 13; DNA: TGTGCCAGCAGTGGAGAGAGTGGAGTTGGCTACACCTTC; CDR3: CASSGESGVGYTF
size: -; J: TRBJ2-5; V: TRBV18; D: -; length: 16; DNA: TGTGCCAGCTCACCACCCGCAGGGGGGATGGGAGCGACCCAGTACTTC; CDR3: CASSPPAGGMGATQYF
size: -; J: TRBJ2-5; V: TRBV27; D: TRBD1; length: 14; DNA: TGTGCCAGCAGTGGGACAGGGCTGGGGGAGACCCAGTACTTC; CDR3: CASSGTGLGETQYF
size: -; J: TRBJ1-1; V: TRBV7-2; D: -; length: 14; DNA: TGTGCCAGCAGCTCCCATCCGGGGGACACTGAAGCTTTCTTT; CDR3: CASSSHPGDTEAFF
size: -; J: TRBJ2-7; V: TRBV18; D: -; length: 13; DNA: TGTGCCAGCTCTGGATCAGGTTCCTACGAGCAGTACTTC; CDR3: CASSGSGSYEQYF
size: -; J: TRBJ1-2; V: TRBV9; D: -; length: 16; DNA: TGTGCCAGCAGCGAGGGAGGGGGAATGGGGAAAAGGGGCTACACCTTC; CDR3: CASSEGGGMGKRGYTF
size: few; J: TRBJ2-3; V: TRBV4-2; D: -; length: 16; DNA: TGTGCCAGCAGCCCCGTAGCGCCGGGGGAGGTGGATACGCAGTATTTT; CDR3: CASSPVAPGEVDTQYF
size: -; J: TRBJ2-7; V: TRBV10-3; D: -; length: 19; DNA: TGTGCCATCAGTGACCCGGGCGCCAGGGGAATAAAGTATGGGTACGAGCAGTACTTC; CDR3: CAISDPGARGIKYGYEQYF